This T cell receptor (beta chain) emerged from a study of T cell repertoires in cytomegalovirus infection. The wider study: Public TCR beta signatures marked donors with CMV infection and the matching HLA.

TCRdb used MiXCR to reprocess the reads, holding one entry per CDR3 protein. Of around 740,000 distinct CDR3 sequences in the sample, under 40% were seen once. Looked up from germline, CDR1 is SGHTA and CDR2 is FQGNSA. The ends were cut back, 5 bases at V and 6 bases at J, with 11 bases in the middle. CDR3 length: 13 amino acids. In its sample, this clonotype was seen a few times. This sequence originates from a human donor in good health (CMV status not recorded). Some clones in this sample may be carry-over from other donors' samples. The sample comprised PBMCs. The gene calls are TRBV7-2 and TRBJ1-5; D is ambiguous. The CDR3 here is CASSLPPAQPQHF. CDR3 bases: TGTGCCAGCAGCCTACCACCAGCTCAGCCCCAGCATTTT.